One sample yielded the 8 T cell receptor beta chains listed below, sequenced in a study of tumor-infiltrating lymphocytes in primary liver carcinoma. The authors took blood RNA from unsorted whole blood and also extracted germline DNA. TCR beta cDNA was made from roughly 500 ng total RNA with a constant-region primer. For TCR beta, libraries were produced by three nested multiplex PCR rounds using slightly modified ARM-PCR. PCR rounds one and two used TRBV1-TRBV30 forward primers with a C-beta reverse primer for about 11 cycles each. From the multiplex PCR reads, TCRdb called clonotypes with MiXCR, one entry per CDR3 protein. The data show around 330,000 distinct CDR3 sequences, more than 55% seen once. The specimen sequenced was peripheral blood. The receptor source for this set is a woman in her twenties or thirties with primary liver carcinoma and hepatitis B virus infection.

This clonotype was counted a few times. The chain is built from TRBV10-3 and TRBJ2-5; 7 nucleotides agree with TRBD1. Trimming at V came to 5 bases and at J to 2 bases, leaving 5 bases not matched to a gene. Germline V CDR1 and CDR2: ENHRY, SYGVKD. This CDR3 has 14 residues. CDR3 DNA sequence: TGTGCCATCAGTAGGGGACAGTCTCAAGAGACCCAGTACTTC. It encodes CAISRGQSQETQYF.

The chain recombines TRBV28 with TRBJ2-3; tentative D call: TRBD2 (5 bases). CDR1 and CDR2 (germline): MDHEN, SYDVKM. Between the trimmed V and J ends, which lost 4 bases and 6 bases, there was a span of 11 bases. The CDR3 totals 13 residues. CDR3 coding DNA: TGTGCCAGCAGTTATGGCGGCGGGGATACGCAGTATTTT. This translates into CASSYGGGDTQYF.

The chain links TRBV6-1 to TRBJ1-2; D gene uncertain. Trimming stripped 5 bases from V and 0 bases from J, with 13 bases between. CDR1 MNHNS and CDR2 SASEGT come from the germline V gene. The CDR3 extends over 15 amino acids. The CDR3 loop is CASSPAGWANYGYTF. The CDR3 region has the DNA TGTGCCAGCAGTCCCGCTGGGTGGGCTAACTATGGCTACACCTTC.

This clonotype was observed a single time. The rearrangement joins TRBV29-1 to TRBJ2-1; weak D call: TRBD2 (5 bases). The CDR3 has 16 residues. The germline CDR1 and CDR2 sequences are SQVTM and ANQGSEA. Trimming removed 7 bases at V and 8 bases at J, with 27 bases between. This CDR3 reads CSGLGTEWRPPDEQFF. The CDR3 DNA follows: TGCAGCGGATTGGGCACCGAGTGGAGGCCCCCAGATGAGCAGTTCTTC.

Details on this clonotype: Relative to the germline gene, one junction end is altered; a read error may explain this. J is TRBJ2-7 and V is TRBV10-2; 14 bases match TRBD2. Germline V CDR1 and CDR2: WSHSY, SAAADI. This CDR3 contains 14 residues. In nucleotides, the CDR3 is TGCGTCAGCAGGGGACTAGCGGGAGTGGGGGAGCAGTACTTC. Translating gives CVSRGLAGVGEQYF.

As regards this clonotype: A read error is possible here, since a much larger clone lies one base away. V is TRBV10-2 and J is TRBJ2-5, with D possibly being TRBD2 (6 bases). This CDR3 spans 14 amino acids. Germline V gene lookup returns CDR1 WSHSY and CDR2 SAAADI. The V gene lost 6 bases and the J gene lost 7 bases, with 18 bases spanning the gap. CDR3 DNA sequence: TGCGCCAGCAGCGTAGAACTAGCTGTTAGGACCCAGTACTTC. Residues: CASSVELAVRTQYF.

This clonotype was found many times. The genes are TRBV29-1 and TRBJ2-7; D possibly corresponds to TRBD2 (5 bases). Germline values: CDR1 SQVTM, CDR2 ANQGSEA. Trimming took off 5 bases at V and 3 bases at J, with 11 bases between the two ends. The CDR3 loop spans 12 amino acids. The DNA for the CDR3 is TGCAGCGTTCGAGGGAGCGGCTACGAGCAGTACTTC. Translating gives CSVRGSGYEQYF.

Notes on this clonotype: A much larger clone sits a single nucleotide away, making a read error possible. The chain recombines TRBV6-5 with TRBJ2-7, with D possibly being TRBD2 (5 bases). Germline values: CDR1 MNHEY, CDR2 SVGAGI. The CDR3 runs 13 residues. Trimming removed 0 bases at V and 6 bases at J, with 9 bases between. CDR3 coding DNA: TGTGCCAGCAGTTACTCGCCGGGGAGCGAGCAGTACTTC. Encoded protein: CASSYSPGSEQYF.